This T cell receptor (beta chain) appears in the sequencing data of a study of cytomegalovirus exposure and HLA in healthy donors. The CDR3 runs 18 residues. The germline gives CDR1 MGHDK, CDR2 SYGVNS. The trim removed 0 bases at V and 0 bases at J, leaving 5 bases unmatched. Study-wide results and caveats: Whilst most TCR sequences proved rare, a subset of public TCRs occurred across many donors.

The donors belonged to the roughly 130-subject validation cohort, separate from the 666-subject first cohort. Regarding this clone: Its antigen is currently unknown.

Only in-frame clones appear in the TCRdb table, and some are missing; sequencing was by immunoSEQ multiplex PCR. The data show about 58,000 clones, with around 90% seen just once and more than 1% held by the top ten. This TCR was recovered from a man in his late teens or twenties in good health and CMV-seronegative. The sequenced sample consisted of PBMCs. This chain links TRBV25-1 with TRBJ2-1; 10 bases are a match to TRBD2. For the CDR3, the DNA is TGTGCCAGCAGTGAATATCGGGCTAGCGGGAGCTCCTACAATGAGCAGTTCTTC. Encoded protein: CASSEYRASGSSYNEQFF.